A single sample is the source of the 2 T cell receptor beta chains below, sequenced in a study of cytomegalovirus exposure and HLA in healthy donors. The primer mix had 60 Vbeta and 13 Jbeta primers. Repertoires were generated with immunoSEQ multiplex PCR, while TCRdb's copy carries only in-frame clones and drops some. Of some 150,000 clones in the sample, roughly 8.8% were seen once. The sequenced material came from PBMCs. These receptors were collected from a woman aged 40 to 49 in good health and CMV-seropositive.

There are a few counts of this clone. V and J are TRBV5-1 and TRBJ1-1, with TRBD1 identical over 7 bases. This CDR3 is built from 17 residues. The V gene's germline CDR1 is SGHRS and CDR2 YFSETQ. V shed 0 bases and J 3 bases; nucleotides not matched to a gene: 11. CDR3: CASSLGGAGGLYTEAFF. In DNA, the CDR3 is TGCGCCAGCAGCTTGGGAGGGGCAGGGGGTTTGTACACTGAAGCTTTCTTT. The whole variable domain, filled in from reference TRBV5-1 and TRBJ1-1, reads KAGVTQTPRYLIKTRGQQVTLSCSPISGHRSVSWYQQTPGQGLQFLFEYFSETQRNKGNFPGRFSGRQFSNSRSEMNVSTLELGDSALYLCASSLGGAGGLYTEAFFGQGTRLTVV.

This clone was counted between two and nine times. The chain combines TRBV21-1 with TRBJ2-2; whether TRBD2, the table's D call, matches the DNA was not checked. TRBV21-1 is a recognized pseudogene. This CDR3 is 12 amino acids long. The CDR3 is CASSKLTGELFF. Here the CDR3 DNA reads TGTGCCAGCAGCAAACTTACCGGGGAGCTGTTTTTT.